These T cell receptor beta chains were read from a single sample in a study of cytomegalovirus exposure and HLA in healthy donors. The repertoire was sequenced with immunoSEQ multiplex PCR; TCRdb's copy has only in-frame clones and lacks some. Of 150,000 to 200,000 clones in the sample, roughly 77% were seen once. Sequences were obtained from PBMCs. The origin of the receptors is a middle-aged woman in good health and CMV-seropositive. Each CDR3 is given with its conserved first and last residue. A D gene is named only where the DNA matches it firmly. The size of a clone is reported for some rows only, either as once, few or many, or as a class for expanded clones.

j_gene: TRBJ2-1
d_gene: -
abundance: -
v_gene: TRBV5-4
CDR3nt: TGTGCCAGCAGCTTGGCCGGCAATGAGCAGTTCTTC
CDR3aa: CASSLAGNEQFF

j_gene: TRBJ2-3
d_gene: TRBD1
abundance: -
v_gene: TRBV29-1
CDR3nt: TGCAGCGTACGGGACAGGGGACTCCTCCTCACAGATACGCAGTATTTT
CDR3aa: CSVRDRGLLLTDTQYF

j_gene: TRBJ1-2
d_gene: -
abundance: few
v_gene: TRBV7-9
CDR3nt: TGTGCCAGCAGCTTAAGTCGCCAGAACTATGGCTACACCTTC
CDR3aa: CASSLSRQNYGYTF

j_gene: TRBJ1-2
d_gene: -
abundance: -
v_gene: TRBV5-1
CDR3nt: TGCGCCAGCAGCTTACCCGCGGATGGGGGCTACACCTTC
CDR3aa: CASSLPADGGYTF

j_gene: TRBJ2-1
d_gene: TRBD1
abundance: -
v_gene: TRBV5-1
CDR3nt: TGCGCCAGCAGCGGTGGGACAGGGGCGATCAATGAGCAGTTCTTC
CDR3aa: CASSGGTGAINEQFF

j_gene: TRBJ1-1
d_gene: -
abundance: -
v_gene: TRBV14
CDR3nt: TGTGCCAGCAGTATGCATAGGAACACTGAAGCTTTCTTT
CDR3aa: CASSMHRNTEAFF

j_gene: TRBJ1-2
d_gene: -
abundance: -
v_gene: TRBV30
CDR3nt: TGTGCCTGGAGTGTGAAGGGGATCCCCTATGGCTACACCTTC
CDR3aa: CAWSVKGIPYGYTF

j_gene: TRBJ2-7
d_gene: TRBD2
abundance: -
v_gene: TRBV27
CDR3nt: TGTGCCAGCAGTTCCCTCGGGGGAGGGGACTACGAGCAGTACTTC
CDR3aa: CASSSLGGGDYEQYF

j_gene: TRBJ1-5
d_gene: -
abundance: -
v_gene: TRBV28
CDR3nt: TGCGCCAGCAGTTCTGGACAGAGATATCAGCCCCAGCATTTT
CDR3aa: CASSSGQRYQPQHF

j_gene: TRBJ2-3
d_gene: TRBD2
abundance: -
v_gene: TRBV7-9
CDR3nt: TGTGCCAGCAGCCCCTTAGCGGGGAACACAGATACGCAGTATTTT
CDR3aa: CASSPLAGNTDTQYF

j_gene: TRBJ2-5
d_gene: TRBD2
abundance: -
v_gene: TRBV7-2
CDR3nt: TGTGCCAGCAGCTTAGTACCTAGCGGGGGTTGGTACCAAGAGACCCAGTACTTC
CDR3aa: CASSLVPSGGWYQETQYF

j_gene: TRBJ1-2
d_gene: TRBD1
abundance: -
v_gene: TRBV18
CDR3nt: TGTGCCAGCTCACCACCCGGGACAGGGGGCGATGGCTACACCTTC
CDR3aa: CASSPPGTGGDGYTF

j_gene: TRBJ2-3
d_gene: TRBD1
abundance: -
v_gene: TRBV18
CDR3nt: TGTGCCAGCTCACGGCAGGGGGCGAACCCTAGCACAGATACGCAGTATTTT
CDR3aa: CASSRQGANPSTDTQYF

j_gene: TRBJ2-7
d_gene: TRBD1
abundance: -
v_gene: TRBV6-5
CDR3nt: TGTGCCAGCAGCTCACGGACAGGGACTTCCTACGAGCAGTACTTC
CDR3aa: CASSSRTGTSYEQYF

j_gene: TRBJ1-6
d_gene: -
abundance: -
v_gene: TRBV7-9
CDR3nt: TGTGCCAGCAGCGCCTCCGGGACACTGGATTCACCCCTCCACTTT
CDR3aa: CASSASGTLDSPLHF

j_gene: TRBJ2-5
d_gene: TRBD2
abundance: -
v_gene: TRBV7-2
CDR3nt: TGTGCCAGCAGCCCAGGACTAGCGGGAGAGACCCAGTACTTC
CDR3aa: CASSPGLAGETQYF

j_gene: TRBJ2-6
d_gene: -
abundance: -
v_gene: TRBV27
CDR3nt: TGTGCCAGCAGTTTAAGCAGGGCTGGGGCCAACGTCCTGACTTTC
CDR3aa: CASSLSRAGANVLTF

j_gene: TRBJ1-2
d_gene: TRBD1
abundance: -
v_gene: TRBV28
CDR3nt: TGTGCCAGCAGTCCGGACAGGAGAAGCTATGGCTACACCTTC
CDR3aa: CASSPDRRSYGYTF

j_gene: TRBJ2-7
d_gene: -
abundance: -
v_gene: TRBV7-2
CDR3nt: TGTGCCAGCAGCTCCTACTATAGGCAGTACTTC
CDR3aa: CASSSYYRQYF

j_gene: TRBJ2-7
d_gene: TRBD2
abundance: -
v_gene: TRBV10-1
CDR3nt: TGCGCCAGCAGTGATTCTGCGGGGGGGAGAGAGCAGTACTTC
CDR3aa: CASSDSAGGREQYF

j_gene: TRBJ2-1
d_gene: -
abundance: -
v_gene: TRBV2
CDR3nt: TGTGCCAGCGGGACTCTTTCCTACAATGAGCAGTTCTTC
CDR3aa: CASGTLSYNEQFF

j_gene: TRBJ2-1
d_gene: -
abundance: -
v_gene: TRBV10-3
CDR3nt: TGTGCCATCAGTGGGGCCGGGACTTCCTACAATGAGCAGTTCTTC
CDR3aa: CAISGAGTSYNEQFF

j_gene: TRBJ1-1
d_gene: TRBD1
abundance: -
v_gene: TRBV29-1
CDR3nt: TGCAGCGTTGTTGAGGGGGCGGGTAACACTGAAGCTTTCTTT
CDR3aa: CSVVEGAGNTEAFF

j_gene: TRBJ2-1
d_gene: -
abundance: -
v_gene: TRBV13
CDR3nt: TGTGCCAGCAGCCGACGGGACAAAATGAACAATGAGCAGTTCTTC
CDR3aa: CASSRRDKMNNEQFF

j_gene: TRBJ2-7
d_gene: TRBD2
abundance: -
v_gene: TRBV6-6
CDR3nt: TGTGCCAGCAGTGGGCATAGGGAGGGTTACGAGCAGTACTTC
CDR3aa: CASSGHREGYEQYF

j_gene: TRBJ1-1
d_gene: -
abundance: -
v_gene: TRBV29-1
CDR3nt: TGCAGCATCAGCCGGGGGACGGGGGCTGAAGCTTTCTTT
CDR3aa: CSISRGTGAEAFF

j_gene: TRBJ1-1
d_gene: -
abundance: -
v_gene: TRBV11-2
CDR3nt: TGTGCCAGCAGCTTAGAAGGAGGCACTGAAGCTTTCTTT
CDR3aa: CASSLEGGTEAFF

j_gene: TRBJ2-7
d_gene: -
abundance: -
v_gene: TRBV29-1
CDR3nt: TGCAGCGTTGAAGGCGCAGGGACTTCCTACGAGCAGTACTTC
CDR3aa: CSVEGAGTSYEQYF

j_gene: TRBJ1-6
d_gene: -
abundance: -
v_gene: TRBV28
CDR3nt: TGTGCCAGCAGTACAGGAGACTATAATTCACCCCTCCACTTT
CDR3aa: CASSTGDYNSPLHF

j_gene: TRBJ2-1
d_gene: TRBD2
abundance: -
v_gene: TRBV7-2
CDR3nt: TGTGCCAGCAGCTTAGTCGGGGGGGGCTACAATGAGCAGTTCTTC
CDR3aa: CASSLVGGGYNEQFF

j_gene: TRBJ2-7
d_gene: TRBD1
abundance: -
v_gene: TRBV6-1
CDR3nt: TGTGCCAGCAGCCTAGACAGGGTCTACGAGCAGTACTTC
CDR3aa: CASSLDRVYEQYF

j_gene: TRBJ2-2
d_gene: TRBD2
abundance: -
v_gene: TRBV5-6
CDR3nt: TGTGCCAGCAGCTCTAGCGGGAGCACCGGGGAGCTGTTTTTT
CDR3aa: CASSSSGSTGELFF